The 6 T cell receptor beta chains listed next were all sequenced from one sample in a study of blood T cell repertoires in COVID-19. Assay used: immunoSEQ multiplex PCR; TCRdb lists only in-frame clones, some missing. The sample consists of 100,000 to 150,000 clones, 60% to 80% of them appearing once. Sequencing was done on a sample of peripheral blood. These receptors all stem from a man between 60 and 70 years old with acute or convalescent COVID-19.

The chain couples TRBV19 to TRBJ2-1, with TRBD1 identical over 10 bases. This CDR3 has 14 amino acids. V lost 8 bases, J lost 7 bases, and 8 bases stayed unmatched. The germline V gene encodes CDR1 LNHDA and CDR2 SQIVND (reference sequence). The CDR3: CASGDRGRGNEQFF. The CDR3 DNA follows: TGTGCCAGTGGTGACAGGGGGCGGGGGAATGAGCAGTTCTTC.

This sequence joins TRBV6-5 and TRBJ2-2; possibly TRBD2 for D (7 bases). The germline CDR1 and CDR2 sequences are MNHEY and SVGAGI. The V and J ends lost 6 bases and 4 bases respectively, with 15 bases between them. The CDR3 loop spans 15 amino acids. In nucleotides, the CDR3 is TGTGCCAGCAGGAAGGGGGGAGGGGCCACCGGGGAGCTGTTTTTT. Protein: CASRKGGGATGELFF.

The V and J genes are TRBV27 and TRBJ1-4; possibly TRBD1 for D (6 bases). Per the germline V gene, CDR1 is MNHEY and CDR2 is SMNVEV (reference sequence). The CDR3 runs 16 residues. The ends were cut back, 4 bases at V and 0 bases at J, with 12 bases in the middle. The CDR3 DNA is TGTGCCAGCAGTTCCAGATCAGGGGCAACTAATGAAAAACTGTTTTTT. It translates to CASSSRSGATNEKLFF.

This chain connects TRBV29-1 to TRBJ2-7; D not certain. The CDR3 has 13 amino acids. The germline V and J ends were trimmed by 4 bases and 2 bases, with 12 bases remaining between them. The V gene's germline CDR1 is SQVTM and CDR2 ANQGSEA. DNA of the CDR3: TGCAGCGTTGCGTATGGCCTCACCTACGAGCAGTACTTC. As protein: CSVAYGLTYEQYF.

This clone was seen a single time. The CDR3 DNA reads as TGCGCCAGCAGCTTAGGATCCGGGACATTCTACACCTTC. Amino acids: CASSLGSGTFYTF. The rearrangement uses TRBV5-1 and TRBJ1-2; a possible D gene is TRBD1 (6 bases). V lost 2 bases and J 10 bases, leaving 15 bases between the germline ends. Germline V gene sequence: CDR1 SGHRS, CDR2 YFSETQ. The CDR3 extends over 13 amino acids.

The chain is built from TRBV24-1 and TRBJ2-5; a possible D gene is TRBD1 (6 bases). The CDR3 loop spans 13 amino acids. Looked up from germline, CDR1 is KGHDR and CDR2 is SFDVKD. The germline V and J ends were trimmed by 8 bases and 0 bases, with 9 bases remaining between them. CDR3 bases: TGTGCCACCACCGGACAGCACCAAGAGACCCAGTACTTC. Protein product: CATTGQHQETQYF.